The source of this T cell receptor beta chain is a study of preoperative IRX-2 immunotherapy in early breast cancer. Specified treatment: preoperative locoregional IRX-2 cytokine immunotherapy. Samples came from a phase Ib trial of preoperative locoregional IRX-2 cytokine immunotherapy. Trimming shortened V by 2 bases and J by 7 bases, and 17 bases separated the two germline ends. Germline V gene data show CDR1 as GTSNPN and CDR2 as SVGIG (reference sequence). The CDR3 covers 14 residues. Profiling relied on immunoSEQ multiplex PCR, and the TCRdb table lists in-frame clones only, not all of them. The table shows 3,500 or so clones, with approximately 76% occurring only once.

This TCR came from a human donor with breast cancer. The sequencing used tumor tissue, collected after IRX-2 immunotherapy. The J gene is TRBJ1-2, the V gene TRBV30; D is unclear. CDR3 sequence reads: CAWSTGGRTSGYTF. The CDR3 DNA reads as TGTGCCTGGAGTACCGGTGGACGAACGAGTGGCTACACCTTC.